The 17 T cell receptor beta chains listed next were all sequenced from one sample in a study of tumor and adjacent non-tumor tissue in lung cancer (dated by TCRdb to the late 2010s). RNA was isolated from bulk unsorted tissue, and RNA quality was assessed with a NanoDrop ND-1000 and an Agilent 2100. Distant non-tumor tissue taken more than 3 cm from the tumor edge was used as the normal lung sample. Library preparation was by multiplex PCR. Data came from an Illumina HiSeq 2500. TCRbeta libraries were constructed through three rounds of nested PCR with primers (Table S4) according to protocols modified from ARM-PCR. TCRdb handled the public reads itself, with Q25 trimming in fastp and clone calling in MiXCR, and kept productive beta chains. Each CDR3 protein gets just one entry, which takes the most common genes and DNA from the rows behind it. Here the sample has around 99,000 distinct CDR3 sequences; around 57% occur a single time. The ten largest clones add up to 19% of the sample.

Sequenced: distant non-tumor lung tissue. The receptors shown here come from a man aged 55 to 70 with non-small cell lung cancer.

To note about this clonotype: Sequence at one end of the junction differs from germline and may be a read error. The genes are TRBV5-6 and TRBJ2-7; 8 nucleotides agree with TRBD1. Germline lookup yields CDR1 SGHDT and CDR2 YYEEEE. The CDR3 runs 16 residues. CDR3 sequence: CVSSLGATGEPYEQYF. The CDR3, as DNA: TGTGTCAGCAGCTTGGGGGCGACAGGGGAACCCTACGAGCAGTACTTC.

DNA of the CDR3: TGTGCCAGCAGTTACTCGGCAGGTGAATGTTCACCCCTCCACTTT. Translated, it gives CASSYSAGECSPLHF. The chain links TRBV6-5 to TRBJ1-6; D is undetermined. V was cut by 0 bases and J by 9 bases, with 12 bases left in between. From germline, CDR1 is MNHEY and CDR2 SVGAGI. The CDR3 is 15 amino acids.

This clonotype has a handful of counts. Compared with germline, one end of the junction differs, possibly owing to a read error. The V gene is TRBV29-1, the J gene TRBJ2-1; the D gene could be TRBD1 or TRBD2 (5 bases each). Germline assignment: CDR1 SQVTM and CDR2 ANQGSEA. The CDR3 runs to 12 residues. CDR3: CSAGTTGNEQFF. The CDR3 nucleotides are TGCAGCGCTGGGACGACGGGCAATGAGCAATTCTTC.

This clonotype appeared a single time. One junction end does not reproduce the germline sequence, and a read error may be involved. The rearrangement joins TRBV7-9 to TRBJ2-6; the D gene could be TRBD1 or TRBD2 (5 bases each). CDR3 length: 15 amino acids. Germline values: CDR1 SEHNR, CDR2 FQNEAQ (reference sequence). The CDR3 sequence: CASSLRESGANVLIF. The CDR3 region has the DNA TGTGCCAGTAGCCTGAGGGAATCTGGGGCCAACGTCCTGATTTTC.

Of note for this clonotype: Being one base from a much bigger clone, this may be a read error. The CDR3 carries no conserved terminal phenylalanine or tryptophan, so it likely arises from a read error. This chain connects TRBV6-1 to TRBJ2-3; TRBD1 matches 11 bases. Germline lookup yields CDR1 MNHNS and CDR2 SASEGT. The CDR3 extends over 18 amino acids. Trimming at V came to 3 bases and at J to 4 bases, leaving 12 bases not matched to a gene. CDR3 DNA: TGTGCCAGCAGTGACGTGAGGGCCACGGGACAGGGGGCAGATACGCAGTATCTT. It encodes CASSDVRATGQGADTQYL.

This clonotype was detected many times. This CDR3 reads CASSKRPWFRTTNEKLFF. For the CDR3, the DNA is TGTGCCAGCAGCAAACGACCGTGGTTCCGAACAACTAATGAAAAACTGTTTTTT. The rearrangement uses TRBV7-8 and TRBJ1-4; D gene uncertain. This CDR3 has 18 amino acids. Per germline, CDR1 SGHVS and CDR2 FQNEAQ. Trimming stripped 5 bases from V and 0 bases from J, with 19 bases between. Together with reference TRBV7-8 and TRBJ1-4, the CDR3 gives the full variable domain: GAGVSQSPRYKVAKRGQDVALRCDPISGHVSLFWYQQALGQGPEFLTYFQNEAQLDKSGLPSDRFFAERPEGSVSTLKIQRTQQEDSAVYLCASSKRPWFRTTNEKLFFGSGTQLSVL.

On this clonotype: One end of the junction varies from germline; a read error may be responsible. The chain has TRBV18 and TRBJ1-1; possibly TRBD1 for D (5 bases). The CDR3 is 15 amino acids. CDR1 KGHSH and CDR2 LQKENI come from the germline V gene. The CDR3 region is CASSPPLGVGTEVFF. The CDR3 DNA follows: TGTGCCAGCTCACCACCTCTAGGGGTGGGAACTGAAGTTTTCTTT.

Remarks on this clonotype: The junction and the germline gene differ at one end; a read error may be behind it. This chain uses TRBV6-2 or TRBV6-3 with TRBJ1-5; D is perhaps TRBD1 (6 bases). Germline lookup yields CDR1 MNHEY and CDR2 SVGEGT. This CDR3 region has 15 residues. The CDR3: CTRRSWTVSNQPQHF. The CDR3 region has the DNA TGTACCAGAAGGAGCTGGACAGTGAGCAATCAGCCCCAGCATTTT.

At least ten counts were recorded for this clonotype. The rearrangement links TRBV11-2 to TRBJ1-2; perhaps TRBD1 as D (5 bases). Germline V gene data show CDR1 as SGHAT and CDR2 as FQNNGV. V was cut by 4 bases and J by 3 bases, with 12 bases left in between. The CDR3 length is 14 residues. The CDR3 DNA sequence: TGTGCCAGCAGCTCGGTCGGGGGGGACTATGGCTACACCTTC. Amino acids: CASSSVGGDYGYTF.

The sample holds many counts of this clonotype. DNA of the CDR3: TGTGCCAGCAGCTTGCAGGGCACCTACGAGCAGTACTTC. This translates into CASSLQGTYEQYF. V gene TRBV5-4 combines with J gene TRBJ2-7, with D possibly being TRBD1 (5 bases). Trimming took 1 base from V and 2 from J, leaving 7 bases between them. The length of the CDR3 is 13 residues. Germline lookup yields CDR1 SGHNT and CDR2 YYREEE (reference sequence).

This clonotype was found a few times. The CDR3 does not end in the conserved phenylalanine or tryptophan, so this is likely a read error. The rearrangement joins TRBV4-1 to TRBJ1-6, with D unclear. Per germline, CDR1 MGHRA and CDR2 YSYEKL. V was trimmed by 1 base and J by 9 bases, leaving 13 bases between them. This CDR3 has 15 amino acids. CDR3 loop: CASSQVNKESSPLHS. The CDR3 DNA reads as TGCGCCAGCAGCCAAGTTAACAAGGAGAGTTCACCCCTCCACTCT.

The genes are TRBV5-6 and TRBJ2-1; 7 bases are a match to TRBD2. There are 16 residues in the CDR3. CDR1 is SGHDT, CDR2 YYEEEE, per germline. V shed 4 bases, J shed 15 bases, and the junction held 22 bases outside the gene matches. Here the CDR3 DNA reads TGTGCCAGCAGCATGGACGGACGGACTAGTGGGAGCGGACGGTTCTTC. It yields the protein CASSMDGRTSGSGRFF.

The rearrangement links TRBV5-4 to TRBJ2-5; 9 bases match TRBD2. After removal of 3 bases from V and 2 bases from J, the junction contained 5 bases not matched to a gene. CDR1 is SGHNT, CDR2 YYREEE, per germline (reference sequence). This CDR3 spans 15 amino acids. This chain's CDR3 is CASSSSGTDQETQYF. CDR3 DNA sequence: TGTGCCAGCAGCTCTAGCGGGACCGATCAAGAGACCCAGTACTTC.

Only a few counts were recorded for this clonotype. A much larger clone lies one base from this, so it may be a read error. This chain connects TRBV6-2 or TRBV6-3 to TRBJ2-1; D call uncertain. This CDR3 has 11 amino acids. From germline, CDR1 is MNHEY and CDR2 SVGEGT. Between the trimmed V and J ends, which lost 7 bases and 7 bases, there was a span of 8 bases. CDR3 coding DNA: TGTGCCAGCACCCACATAAATGAGCAGTTCTTC. Its translation: CASTHINEQFF.

The chain joins TRBV12-3 or TRBV12-4 to TRBJ1-4; possibly TRBD1 for D (5 bases). The CDR3 spans 15 residues. With 5 bases removed from V and 7 bases from J, the gap between germline ends came to 17 bases. In DNA form, the CDR3 reads TGTGCCAGCAGTACCGTGACGGGGGGTGGTGAAAAACTGTTTTTT. It codes for CASSTVTGGGEKLFF.

The sample holds many counts of this clonotype. V gene TRBV5-4 combines with J gene TRBJ2-3; 9 nucleotides align to TRBD1. The V gene end was trimmed by 1 base and the J gene end by 1 base; junction bases not matched to a gene: 10. CDR3 length equals 18 residues. CDR1 and CDR2 from the germline V gene are SGHNT and YYREEE (reference sequence). The CDR3 DNA follows: TGTGCCAGCAGCTTGATCATGGGACAGGGATTGGGCACAGATACGCAGTATTTT. It yields the protein CASSLIMGQGLGTDTQYF.

This clonotype has just one count. A read error is likely, as this CDR3 ends without the conserved phenylalanine or tryptophan. No DNA is shown, since the ends of the CDR3 on it are uncertain; the CDR3 is the one TCRdb lists. V is TRBV6-2 or TRBV6-3 and J is TRBJ2-1; the table assigns TRBD1, which was not confirmed against the DNA. A total of 16 residues make up the CDR3, ends included. Germline V gene lookup returns CDR1 MNHEY and CDR2 SVGEGT. CDR3 amino acids: CASSTPIIEGDNEEFY.